The entry below describes one TCR beta chain. MiXCR, run by TCRdb on the RT-PCR reads, gives a single entry per CDR3 protein. The data hold 650,000 to 800,000 distinct CDR3 sequences, with approximately 15% observed a single time. Trimming took 5 bases from V and 1 from J, leaving 13 bases between them. Germline values: CDR1 SGHTA, CDR2 FQGNSA. This CDR3 contains 15 residues. The sequenced sample was memory CD4+ T cells from blood. The receptor was isolated from a female donor in good health, serving as a healthy control. This rearrangement joins TRBV7-2 to TRBJ2-3; D is unclear. The CDR3 bases are TGTGCCAGCAGCCCTCGTCTGTCGGGCACAGATACGCAGTATTTT. Translation gives CASSPRLSGTDTQYF.